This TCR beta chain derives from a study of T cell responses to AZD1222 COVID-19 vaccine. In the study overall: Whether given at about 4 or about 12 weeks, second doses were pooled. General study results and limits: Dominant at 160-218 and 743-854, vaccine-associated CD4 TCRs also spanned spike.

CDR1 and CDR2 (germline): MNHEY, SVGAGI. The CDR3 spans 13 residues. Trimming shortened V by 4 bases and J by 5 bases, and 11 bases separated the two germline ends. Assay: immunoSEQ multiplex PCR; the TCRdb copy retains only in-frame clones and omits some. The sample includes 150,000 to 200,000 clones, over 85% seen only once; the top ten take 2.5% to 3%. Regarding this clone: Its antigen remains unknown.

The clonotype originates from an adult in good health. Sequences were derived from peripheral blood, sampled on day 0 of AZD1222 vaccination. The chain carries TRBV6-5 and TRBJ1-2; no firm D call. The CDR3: CASSFPGPYGYTF. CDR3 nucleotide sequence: TGTGCCAGCAGTTTCCCTGGACCTTATGGCTACACCTTC.